This T cell receptor (beta chain) came from a study of blood T cell repertoires in COVID-19. Study context: Acute and convalescent COVID-19 samples came from the United States, Italy and Spain.

Germline CDR1 LNHNV, CDR2 YYDKDF (reference sequence). Trimming shortened V by 5 bases and J by 6 bases, and 13 bases separated the two germline ends. The CDR3 totals 14 residues. While infection was still active, Seattle patients were enrolled and then followed longitudinally. The table came from immunoSEQ multiplex PCR; TCRdb's copy has only in-frame clones and leaves some out. This table holds fewer than 350,000 clones, 85% to 90% found once. The chain employs TRBV15 and TRBJ2-2; D unresolved. Sequenced: peripheral blood. This sequence originates from a woman under 40 with COVID-19, enrolled during active disease. This CDR3 is CATSHRSMAGELFF. The CDR3 DNA is TGTGCCACCAGCCATAGATCCATGGCCGGGGAGCTGTTTTTT.